The present T cell receptor (beta chain) was sequenced within a study of T cell repertoires in MIS-A myocarditis. The repertoire was sequenced with immunoSEQ multiplex PCR; TCRdb's copy has only in-frame clones and lacks some. The top ten hold around 64% of the sample, which has 15,000 or so clones, around 70% seen once. This TCR derives from a man younger than 35 with fulminant myocarditis from multisystem inflammatory syndrome in adults (MIS-A) after COVID-19. Sequencing was carried out using left ventricle heart tissue obtained at autopsy.

CDR3 sequence reads: CASSLNREQYQETQYF. The CDR3 nucleotides read TGCGCCAGCAGCTTGAACAGGGAGCAGTACCAAGAGACCCAGTACTTC. The rearrangement joins TRBV5-1 to TRBJ2-5, with D maybe TRBD1 (6 bases). The germline CDR1 and CDR2 sequences are SGHRS and YFSETQ. This CDR3 has 16 amino acids. Trimming removed 1 base at V and 0 bases at J, with 13 bases between. Variable domain in full (rest from reference TRBV5-1 and TRBJ2-5): KAGVTQTPRYLIKTRGQQVTLSCSPISGHRSVSWYQQTPGQGLQFLFEYFSETQRNKGNFPGRFSGRQFSNSRSEMNVSTLELGDSALYLCASSLNREQYQETQYFGPGTRLLVL.